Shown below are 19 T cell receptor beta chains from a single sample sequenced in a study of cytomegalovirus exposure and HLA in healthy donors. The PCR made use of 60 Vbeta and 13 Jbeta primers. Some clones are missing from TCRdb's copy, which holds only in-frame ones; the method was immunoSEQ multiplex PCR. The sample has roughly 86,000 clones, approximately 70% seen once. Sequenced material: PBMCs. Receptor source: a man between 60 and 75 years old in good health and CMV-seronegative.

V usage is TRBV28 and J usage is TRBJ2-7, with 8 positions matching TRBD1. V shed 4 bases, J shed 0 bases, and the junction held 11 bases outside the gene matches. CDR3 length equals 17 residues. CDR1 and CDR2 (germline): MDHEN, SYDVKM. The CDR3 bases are TGTGCCAGCAGTTCACTCGGGACAGGAACCGGCTCCTACGAGCAGTACTTC. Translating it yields CASSSLGTGTGSYEQYF.

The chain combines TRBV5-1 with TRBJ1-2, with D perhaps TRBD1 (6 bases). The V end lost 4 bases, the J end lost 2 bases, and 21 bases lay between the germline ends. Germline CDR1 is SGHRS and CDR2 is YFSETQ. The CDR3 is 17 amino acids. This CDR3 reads CASSLGGAGAANYGYTF. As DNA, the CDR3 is TGCGCCAGCAGCCTGGGTGGGGCAGGGGCCGCGAACTATGGCTACACCTTC.

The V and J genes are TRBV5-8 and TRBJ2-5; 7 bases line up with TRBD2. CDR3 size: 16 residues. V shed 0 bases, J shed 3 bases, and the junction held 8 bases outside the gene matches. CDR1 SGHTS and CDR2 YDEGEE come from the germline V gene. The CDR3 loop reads CASSLDRGGREETQYF. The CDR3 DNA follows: TGTGCCAGCAGCTTGGATCGGGGAGGGAGGGAAGAGACCCAGTACTTC.

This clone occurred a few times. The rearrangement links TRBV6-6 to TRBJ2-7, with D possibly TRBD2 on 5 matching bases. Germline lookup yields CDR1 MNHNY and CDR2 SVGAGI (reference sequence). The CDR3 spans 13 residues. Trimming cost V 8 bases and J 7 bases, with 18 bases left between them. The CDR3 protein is CASGRRESSEQYF. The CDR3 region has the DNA TGTGCCAGCGGCAGAAGGGAGTCATCGGAGCAGTACTTC.

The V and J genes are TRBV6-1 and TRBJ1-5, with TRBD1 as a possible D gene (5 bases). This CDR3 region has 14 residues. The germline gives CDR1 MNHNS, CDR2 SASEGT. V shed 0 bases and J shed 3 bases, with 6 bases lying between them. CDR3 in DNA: TGTGCCAGCAGTGAAGCGACAGTCAATCAGCCCCAGCATTTT. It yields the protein CASSEATVNQPQHF.

For the CDR3, the DNA is TGTGCCAGCAGTGTAACTGCCTCTAATGAAAAACTGTTTTTT. It encodes CASSVTASNEKLFF. V and J are TRBV13 and TRBJ1-4; unclear D gene. Germline V lookup: CDR1 PRHDT, CDR2 FYEKMQ (reference sequence). The CDR3 runs to 14 residues. Trimming removed 6 bases from V and 3 bases from J, with 11 bases in between.

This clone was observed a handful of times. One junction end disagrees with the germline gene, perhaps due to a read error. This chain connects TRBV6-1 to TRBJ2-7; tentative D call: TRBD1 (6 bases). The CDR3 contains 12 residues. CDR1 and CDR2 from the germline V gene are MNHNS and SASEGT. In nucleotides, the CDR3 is TGTGCCAGCAGTGAAGAGTGGGGGCGTCCCTCCTTC. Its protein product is CASSEEWGRPSF.

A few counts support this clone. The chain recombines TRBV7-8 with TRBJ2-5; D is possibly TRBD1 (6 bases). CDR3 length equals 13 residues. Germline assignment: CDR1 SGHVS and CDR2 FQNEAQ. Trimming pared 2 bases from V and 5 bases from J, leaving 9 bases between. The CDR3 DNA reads TGTGCCAGCAGCTTAAACAGGGTGGAGACCCAGTACTTC. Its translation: CASSLNRVETQYF.

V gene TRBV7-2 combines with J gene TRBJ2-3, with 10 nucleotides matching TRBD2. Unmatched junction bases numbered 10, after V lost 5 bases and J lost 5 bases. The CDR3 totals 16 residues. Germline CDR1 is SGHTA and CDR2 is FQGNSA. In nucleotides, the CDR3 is TGTGCCAGCAGCATTCAAGCGGGGGGGCCAAGAGATACGCAGTATTTT. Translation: CASSIQAGGPRDTQYF.

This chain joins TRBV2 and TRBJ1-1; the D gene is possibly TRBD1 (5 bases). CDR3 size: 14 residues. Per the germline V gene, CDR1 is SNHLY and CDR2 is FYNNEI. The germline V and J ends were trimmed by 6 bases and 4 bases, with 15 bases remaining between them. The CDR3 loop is CASRRGRGGTEAFF. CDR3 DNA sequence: TGTGCCAGCAGGAGAGGACGGGGGGGCACTGAAGCTTTCTTT.

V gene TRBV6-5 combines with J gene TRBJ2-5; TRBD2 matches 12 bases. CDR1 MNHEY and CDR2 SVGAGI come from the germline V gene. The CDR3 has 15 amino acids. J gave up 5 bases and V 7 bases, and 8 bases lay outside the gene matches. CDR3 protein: CASKPSGGAWETQYF. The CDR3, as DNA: TGTGCCAGCAAACCTAGCGGGGGGGCTTGGGAGACCCAGTACTTC.

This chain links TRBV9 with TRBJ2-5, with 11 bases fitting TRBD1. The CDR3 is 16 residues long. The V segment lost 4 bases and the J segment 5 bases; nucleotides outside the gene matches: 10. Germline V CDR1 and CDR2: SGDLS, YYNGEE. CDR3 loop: CASSSSGQGAGETQYF. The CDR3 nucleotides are TGTGCCAGCAGCTCATCTGGACAGGGGGCAGGTGAGACCCAGTACTTC.

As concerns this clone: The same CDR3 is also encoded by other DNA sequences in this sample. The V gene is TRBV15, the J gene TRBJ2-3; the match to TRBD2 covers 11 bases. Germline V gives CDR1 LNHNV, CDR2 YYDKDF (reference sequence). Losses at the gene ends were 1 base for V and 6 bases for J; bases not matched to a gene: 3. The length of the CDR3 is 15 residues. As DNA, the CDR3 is TGTGCCACCAGCAGAGCACTAGCGGGAGCGGATACGCAGTATTTT. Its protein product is CATSRALAGADTQYF.

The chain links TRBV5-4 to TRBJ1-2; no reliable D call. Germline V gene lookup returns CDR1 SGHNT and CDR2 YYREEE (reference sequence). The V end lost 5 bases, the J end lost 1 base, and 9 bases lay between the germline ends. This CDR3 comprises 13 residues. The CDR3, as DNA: TGTGCCAGCAGTGTACAGAGTAACTATGGCTACACCTTC. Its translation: CASSVQSNYGYTF. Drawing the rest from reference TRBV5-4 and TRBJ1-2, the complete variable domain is ETGVTQSPTHLIKTRGQQVTLRCSSQSGHNTVSWYQQALGQGPQFIFQYYREEENGRGNFPPRFSGLQFPNYSSELNVNALELDDSALYLCASSVQSNYGYTFGSGTRLTVV.

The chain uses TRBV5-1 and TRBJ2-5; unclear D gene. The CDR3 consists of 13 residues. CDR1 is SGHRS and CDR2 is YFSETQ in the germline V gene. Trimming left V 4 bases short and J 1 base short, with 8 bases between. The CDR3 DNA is TGCGCCAGCAGCCTGAGGAGCCAAGAGACCCAGTACTTC. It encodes CASSLRSQETQYF.

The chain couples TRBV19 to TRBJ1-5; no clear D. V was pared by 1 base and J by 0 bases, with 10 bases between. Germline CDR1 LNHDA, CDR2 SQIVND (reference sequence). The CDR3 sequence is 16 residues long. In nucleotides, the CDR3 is TGTGCCAGTAGTATAGGTGCGACACTTAGCAATCAGCCCCAGCATTTT. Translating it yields CASSIGATLSNQPQHF.

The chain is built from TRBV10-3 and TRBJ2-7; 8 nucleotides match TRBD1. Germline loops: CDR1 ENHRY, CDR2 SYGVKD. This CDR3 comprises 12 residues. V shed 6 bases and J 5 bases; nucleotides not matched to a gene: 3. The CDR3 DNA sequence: TGTGCCATCAGCGGACAGGGTAACGAGCAGTACTTC. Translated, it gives CAISGQGNEQYF.

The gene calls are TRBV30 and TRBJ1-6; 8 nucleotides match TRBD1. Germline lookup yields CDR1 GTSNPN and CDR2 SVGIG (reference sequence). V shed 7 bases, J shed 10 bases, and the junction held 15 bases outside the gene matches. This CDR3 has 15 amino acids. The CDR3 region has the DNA TGTGCCTTCGCTTCCGGACAGGGAGTAAGATCACCCCTCCACTTT. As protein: CAFASGQGVRSPLHF.

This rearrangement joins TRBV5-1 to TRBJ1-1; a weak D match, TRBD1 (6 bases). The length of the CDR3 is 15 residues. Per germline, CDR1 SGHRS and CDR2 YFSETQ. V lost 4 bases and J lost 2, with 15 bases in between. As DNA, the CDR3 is TGCGCCAGCAGCCCGGTGACAGGTTTAAACACTGAAGCTTTCTTT. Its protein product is CASSPVTGLNTEAFF. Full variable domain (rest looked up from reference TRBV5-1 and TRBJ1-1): KAGVTQTPRYLIKTRGQQVTLSCSPISGHRSVSWYQQTPGQGLQFLFEYFSETQRNKGNFPGRFSGRQFSNSRSEMNVSTLELGDSALYLCASSPVTGLNTEAFFGQGTRLTVV.